A single sample is the source of the 24 T cell receptor beta chains below, sequenced in a study of blood T cell repertoires in COVID-19 (dated by TCRdb to 2020 to 2021). The receptor library was made with the immunoSEQ multiplex PCR assay. TCRdb holds this immuneACCESS table with in-frame rearrangements only. Some clones are missing; in checked studies, unresolved V genes explain under half, and the rest has no known cause. This sample gives 65,000 to 95,000 clones in total; 70% to 90% of them show up just once. The ten largest clones represent less than 15% of the sample. Sequenced material: peripheral blood. These receptors were taken from a man in his sixties or seventies with active or convalescent COVID-19.

The chain uses TRBV24-1 and TRBJ1-2; TRBD1 aligns across 7 bases. The V gene end was trimmed by 1 base and the J gene end by 7 bases; junction bases not matched to a gene: 11. The CDR3 sequence is 16 residues long. The V gene's germline CDR1 is KGHDR and CDR2 SFDVKD. The CDR3 nucleotides are TGTGCCACCAGTGATTTAGGGGGCGCCTTCCCGTCTGGCTACACCTTC. Translation: CATSDLGGAFPSGYTF.

The rearrangement joins TRBV7-2 to TRBJ1-2; the match to TRBD1 covers 9 bases. Germline CDR1 and CDR2: SGHTA and FQGNSA. This CDR3 comprises 13 residues. With 7 bases clipped from V and 3 bases from J, the junction kept 3 bases outside the gene matches. This chain's CDR3 is CASMDRGDYGYTF. CDR3 DNA: TGTGCCAGCATGGACAGGGGCGACTATGGCTACACCTTC.

This chain connects TRBV2 to TRBJ2-5; D perhaps matches TRBD1 (6 bases). V was cut by 7 bases and J by 5 bases, with 20 bases left in between. The CDR3 covers 15 residues. The V gene's germline CDR1 is SNHLY and CDR2 FYNNEI. CDR3: CASKVDLAGEETQYF. The DNA of the CDR3 is TGTGCCAGCAAAGTGGACCTGGCAGGGGAGGAGACCCAGTACTTC.

This clone was observed a few times. This chain connects TRBV2 to TRBJ1-2; a possible D gene is TRBD1 (6 bases). The CDR3 consists of 13 residues. The V gene's germline CDR1 is SNHLY and CDR2 FYNNEI. Trimming removed 7 bases from V and 7 bases from J, with 16 bases in between. This CDR3 is CASTGEGWSGYTF. DNA of the CDR3: TGTGCCAGCACAGGGGAGGGCTGGAGTGGCTACACCTTC.

This sequence joins TRBV4-1 and TRBJ2-5; D remains unclear. CDR1 and CDR2 (germline): MGHRA, YSYEKL. Trimming took off 4 bases at V and 0 bases at J, with 9 bases between the two ends. The CDR3 covers 14 residues. For the CDR3, the DNA is TGCGCCAGCAGCCCCCGCCAGTACCAAGAGACCCAGTACTTC. It encodes CASSPRQYQETQYF.

The chain joins TRBV7-2 to TRBJ1-6; weak D call: TRBD1 (5 bases). Germline CDR1 and CDR2: SGHTA and FQGNSA. With 2 bases removed from V and 7 bases from J, the gap between germline ends came to 9 bases. CDR3 length: 14 residues. The CDR3 region has the DNA TGTGCCAGCAGCTTACAGGGAAGGAATTCACCCCTCCACTTT. Its protein product is CASSLQGRNSPLHF.

This clone was found once. The chain links TRBV18 to TRBJ2-7, with 9 bases matching TRBD1. The germline gives CDR1 KGHSH, CDR2 LQKENI. Germline trimming cut 4 bases from V and 2 bases from J; bases unmatched to any gene: 9. This CDR3 region has 16 residues. CDR3 in DNA: TGTGCCAGCTCACTGGGGGACAGGGCCCTCACCTACGAGCAGTACTTC. Translation: CASSLGDRALTYEQYF.

The chain links TRBV5-5 to TRBJ1-5, with a weak D call TRBD1 (5 bases). This CDR3 has 13 amino acids. Trimming removed 4 bases at V and 3 bases at J, with 8 bases between. The germline gives CDR1 SGHKS, CDR2 YYEKEE (reference sequence). As DNA, the CDR3 is TGTGCCAGCAGCAGGGGCAACAATCAGCCCCAGCATTTT. Protein product: CASSRGNNQPQHF. Variable domain in full (rest from reference TRBV5-5 and TRBJ1-5): DAGVTQSPTHLIKTRGQQVTLRCSPISGHKSVSWYQQVLGQGPQFIFQYYEKEERGRGNFPDRFSARQFPNYSSELNVNALLLGDSALYLCASSRGNNQPQHFGDGTRLSIL.

This chain connects TRBV19 to TRBJ2-7, with 8 bases identical to TRBD1. J gave up 4 bases and V 6 bases, and 5 bases lay outside the gene matches. The CDR3 loop spans 13 amino acids. The V gene's germline CDR1 is LNHDA and CDR2 SQIVND (reference sequence). The CDR3 nucleotides are TGTGCCAGTAGCTCGGGACAGGTTTACGAGCAGTACTTC. This translates into CASSSGQVYEQYF.

V is TRBV14 and J is TRBJ2-5; D may be TRBD2 (6 bases). The CDR3 is 15 amino acids. V lost 1 base, J lost 5 bases, and 14 bases lay in between. Germline CDR1 reads SGHDN; CDR2 reads FVKESK. The CDR3 sequence: CASSQGAPSVETQYF. Here the CDR3 DNA reads TGTGCCAGCAGCCAAGGGGCGCCTAGCGTGGAGACCCAGTACTTC.

This clone was detected a few times. The chain carries TRBV3-1 (or the pseudogene TRBV3-2) and TRBJ2-5, with unresolved D. V lost 2 bases, J lost 5 bases, and 12 bases lay in between. Per germline, CDR1 LGHDT and CDR2 YNNKEL (reference sequence). This CDR3 has 14 residues. The CDR3 DNA is TGTGCCAGCAGCCAATTCCCATTAGCCGAGACCCAGTACTTC. Translated, it gives CASSQFPLAETQYF.

This clone was seen only a few times. This CDR3 is CASSGGAGTKNTEAFF. CDR3 DNA: TGTGCCAGCAGCGGGGGGGCAGGGACCAAGAACACTGAAGCTTTCTTT. This rearrangement joins TRBV7-6 to TRBJ1-1, with D perhaps TRBD1 (6 bases). The CDR3 length is 16 residues. V lost 5 bases, J lost 1 base, and 17 bases lay in between. The V gene's germline CDR1 is SGHVS and CDR2 FNYEAQ.

This clone was observed a few times. The chain recombines TRBV24-1 with TRBJ2-2; TRBD1 aligns across 12 bases. The junction had 8 bases not matched to a gene; V was cut back by 4 bases and J by 6 bases. The CDR3 contains 17 residues. The germline V gene encodes CDR1 KGHDR and CDR2 SFDVKD. The CDR3 DNA reads as TGTGCCACCAGTGACTCCGGGACAGGGGGCTGGGCCGGGGAGCTGTTTTTT. It codes for CATSDSGTGGWAGELFF.

This chain connects TRBV29-1 to TRBJ1-2; 7 nucleotides align to TRBD1. V lost 3 bases to trimming and J lost 4 bases; unmatched junction nucleotides: 2. Germline V CDR1 and CDR2: SQVTM, ANQGSEA. CDR3 length: 12 amino acids. The CDR3 here is CSVEDRSYGYTF. The CDR3 nucleotides read TGCAGCGTTGAGGACAGGTCCTATGGCTACACCTTC.

The rearrangement uses TRBV7-9 and TRBJ2-7, with D tentatively TRBD2 (5 bases). Germline-derived CDR1 and CDR2 are SEHNR and FQNEAQ (reference sequence). The CDR3 has 15 residues. Trimming pared 1 base from V and 5 bases from J, leaving 15 bases between. CDR3 nucleotide sequence: TGTGCCAGCAGCTTAGTGATCGGGGAAGAACACGAGCAGTACTTC. Its protein is CASSLVIGEEHEQYF.

V is TRBV30 and J is TRBJ1-3; D is uncertain. V lost 1 base, J lost 0 bases, and 19 bases lay in between. Germline V gives CDR1 GTSNPN, CDR2 SVGIG (reference sequence). The CDR3 spans 18 residues. CDR3: CAWSAGTPTTSSGNTIYF. CDR3 DNA: TGTGCCTGGAGTGCCGGAACACCTACTACATCCTCTGGAAACACCATATATTTT.

In its sample, this clone was seen once. V is TRBV10-3 and J is TRBJ1-2, with D perhaps TRBD1 (6 bases). The CDR3 is made up of 13 amino acids. In germline, CDR1 is ENHRY, CDR2 SYGVKD. V dropped 4 bases and J dropped 3 bases, with 9 bases sitting between them. The CDR3 nucleotides read TGTGCCATCAGTGCGGACAGAGACTATGGCTACACCTTC. Protein sequence: CAISADRDYGYTF.

The CDR3 nucleotides are TGTGCCAGCAGTTCAGGGGCCCTGAACACCGGGGAGCTGTTTTTT. It yields the protein CASSSGALNTGELFF. The rearrangement links TRBV27 to TRBJ2-2; tentatively, D is TRBD1 (6 bases). In germline, CDR1 is MNHEY, CDR2 SMNVEV (reference sequence). The length of the CDR3 is 15 residues. Trimming removed 4 bases at V and 1 base at J, with 10 bases between.

The chain recombines TRBV7-2 with TRBJ2-1; D unresolved. V lost 1 base, J lost 2 bases, and 12 bases lay in between. CDR1 is SGHTA and CDR2 is FQGNSA in the germline V gene. This CDR3 has 16 amino acids. For the CDR3, the DNA is TGTGCCAGCAGCTTAGTATCCACTACTCCCTACAATGAGCAGTTCTTC. This gives the protein CASSLVSTTPYNEQFF.

This clone was recorded a few times. V is TRBV30 and J is TRBJ2-3; TRBD1 matches at 9 bases. The length of the CDR3 is 14 residues. V shed 8 bases, J shed 5 bases, and the junction held 11 bases outside the gene matches. Looked up from germline, CDR1 is GTSNPN and CDR2 is SVGIG (reference sequence). This CDR3 is CAAYRGRFQDTQYF. The DNA for the CDR3 is TGTGCCGCGTACAGGGGGCGCTTTCAAGATACGCAGTATTTT.

V and J are TRBV12-3 or TRBV12-4 and TRBJ1-2; D not certain. Deletions cut 6 bases from V and 2 bases from J, with 10 bases between. This CDR3 region has 13 residues. DNA for the CDR3: TGTGCCAGCAGCCCCTCGGAGAACTATGGCTACACCTTC. This translates into CASSPSENYGYTF.

The rearrangement uses TRBV4-1 and TRBJ1-6; 11 nucleotides match TRBD1. V was pared by 4 bases and J by 4 bases, with 3 bases of the junction left unmatched. The CDR3 loop spans 16 amino acids. In germline, CDR1 is MGHRA, CDR2 YSYEKL. As DNA, the CDR3 is TGCGCCAGCAGCCCGGGACAGGGGGGGTATAATTCACCCCTCCACTTT. It is translated as CASSPGQGGYNSPLHF.

V gene TRBV18 combines with J gene TRBJ2-7; TRBD2 matches 8 bases. This CDR3 is built from 15 residues. Trimming cost V 3 bases and J 6 bases; bases outside gene matches: 10. Germline V gene lookup returns CDR1 KGHSH and CDR2 LQKENI. This CDR3 is CASSPPGGPGGEQYF. The CDR3 DNA reads TGTGCCAGCTCACCCCCGGGAGGGCCGGGGGGCGAGCAGTACTTC.

The chain is built from TRBV4-1 and TRBJ1-2, with 9 bases lining up with TRBD1. CDR1 and CDR2 from the germline V gene are MGHRA and YSYEKL. The junction had 14 bases not matched to a gene; V was cut back by 5 bases and J by 1 base. This CDR3 has 18 amino acids. Here the CDR3 DNA reads TGCGCCAGCAGCAGGGCCGGGGACAGGGTGCCCCTTAACTATGGCTACACCTTC. Protein product: CASSRAGDRVPLNYGYTF.